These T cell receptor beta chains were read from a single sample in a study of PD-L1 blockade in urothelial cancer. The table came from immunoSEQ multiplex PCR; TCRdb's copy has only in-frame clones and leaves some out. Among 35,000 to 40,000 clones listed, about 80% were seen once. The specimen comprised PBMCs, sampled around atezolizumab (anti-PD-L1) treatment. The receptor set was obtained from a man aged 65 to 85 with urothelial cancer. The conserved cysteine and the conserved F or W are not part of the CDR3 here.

CDR3aa: AWSVWGRPDQPQH; j_gene: TRBJ1-5; v_gene: TRBV30
CDR3aa: ASSPTGGNEKLF; j_gene: TRBJ1-4; v_gene: TRBV7-2
CDR3aa: ASSSTTNYGYT; j_gene: TRBJ1-2; v_gene: TRBV13
CDR3aa: SATGAYEQY; j_gene: TRBJ2-7; v_gene: TRBV20-1
CDR3aa: ASSARDRYQPQH; j_gene: TRBJ1-5; v_gene: TRBV2
CDR3aa: ASSALGGAKTEAF; j_gene: TRBJ1-1; v_gene: TRBV6-5
CDR3aa: ASSRRLVDREEAF; j_gene: TRBJ1-1; v_gene: TRBV27
CDR3aa: ASSPSSGTYNEQF; j_gene: TRBJ2-1; v_gene: TRBV2
CDR3aa: ASSKQGGGETQY; j_gene: TRBJ2-5; v_gene: TRBV7-2
CDR3aa: ASRGLAGGDTQY; j_gene: TRBJ2-3; v_gene: TRBV28
CDR3aa: ASSLGREGETQY; j_gene: TRBJ2-5; v_gene: TRBV2
CDR3aa: ASSLKAAGGPTDTQY; j_gene: TRBJ2-3; v_gene: TRBV7-6
CDR3aa: ASSLVTGSGNTIY; j_gene: TRBJ1-3; v_gene: TRBV5-5
CDR3aa: ASTSYLGTASTGELF; j_gene: TRBJ2-2; v_gene: TRBV7-2
CDR3aa: AIRGGLTTNEKLF; j_gene: TRBJ1-4; v_gene: TRBV10-3
CDR3aa: ATSRVQNEQF; j_gene: TRBJ2-1; v_gene: TRBV15
CDR3aa: ASSSTSGHSYEQY; j_gene: TRBJ2-7; v_gene: TRBV5-1
CDR3aa: ASSLGGSPNEQF; j_gene: TRBJ2-1; v_gene: TRBV11-3
CDR3aa: ASTQGANTGELF; j_gene: TRBJ2-2; v_gene: TRBV11-3
CDR3aa: ASSLLSGGSYEQY; j_gene: TRBJ2-7; v_gene: TRBV28
CDR3aa: ASSPPGLAGYEQY; j_gene: TRBJ2-7; v_gene: TRBV2
CDR3aa: ASSWTGGNYEQY; j_gene: TRBJ2-7; v_gene: TRBV11-2
CDR3aa: ASSRGGEQF; j_gene: TRBJ2-1; v_gene: TRBV11-3
CDR3aa: ASRSGQRDQPQH; j_gene: TRBJ1-5; v_gene: TRBV19